This T cell receptor (beta chain) was recovered during a study of T cell responses to AZD1222 COVID-19 vaccine. For the study at large: Second-dose groups at about 4 or about 12 weeks were pooled. Overall study findings and caveats: Across the whole spike, CD4 TCRs peaked at regions 160-218 and 743-854.

Trimming removed 1 base at V and 5 bases at J, with 9 bases between. In germline, CDR1 is LGHDT, CDR2 YNNKEL (reference sequence). This CDR3 spans 14 amino acids. TCRdb's table, derived via immunoSEQ multiplex PCR, lists solely in-frame clones and lacks some. Here the sample spans 130,000 to 150,000 clones, less than 95% being singletons. As for this clone: Its antigen is unidentified.

The TCR comes from an adult in good health. The sequencing used peripheral blood, collected on day 0 of AZD1222 vaccination. The gene calls are TRBV3-1 (or the pseudogene TRBV3-2) and TRBJ2-1; tentative D call: TRBD1 (6 bases). The CDR3 region has the DNA TGTGCCAGCAGCCAAGCGGGACATAACAATGAGCAGTTCTTC. It translates to CASSQAGHNNEQFF.